This TCR beta chain was captured by sequencing in a study of blood T cells in healthy people across ages. Then a second PCR, running roughly 7 to 11 cycles, was carried out with a sample-barcoded 5' primer and a J-beta primer mix. Individual samples furnished no less than 3 million CDR3-containing paired-end reads apiece. TCRdb reprocessed the 5' RACE reads via MiXCR and lists one record per CDR3 protein. The table lists hundreds of thousands of distinct CDR3 sequences, under 35% of them singletons, with approximately 15% in the top ten. The CDR3 runs 22 residues. CDR1 SGDLS and CDR2 YYNGEE come from the germline V gene. This clonotype was observed once. Since a much larger clone is just one base distant, this may be a read error.

The gene calls are TRBV9 and TRBJ2-7; 7 bases match TRBD1. The specimen sequenced was blood. The sequence derives from a woman older than 75 in good health. The CDR3 reads CASSVVSRPPAPQGVDSYVQYF. For the CDR3, the DNA is TGTGCCAGCAGCGTAGTAAGTCGGCCCCCAGCTCCCCAGGGGGTAGACTCCTACGTGCAGTACTTC.